This record concerns one T cell receptor (beta chain) sequence. Original handling: Amplifying reference gene primers gave estimates of nucleated cell counts. Assay used: immunoSEQ multiplex PCR; TCRdb lists only in-frame clones, some missing. V and J calls and clone size are as listed in that table; D and trimming were resolved from the DNA. In the table there are more than 150,000 clones, approximately 90% of which are singletons. The data were obtained in a study of blood T cell repertoires in COVID-19. Looking at the study overall: The United States, Italy and Spain supplied acute and convalescent COVID-19 samples. PBMCs, B-cell-depleted T cells, or T cells were the source of the cDNA or gDNA that made up the material.

Germline V gene lookup returns CDR1 MNHEY and CDR2 SVGAGI. The CDR3 loop spans 12 amino acids. While infection was still active, Seattle patients were enrolled and then followed longitudinally. The chain has TRBV6-5 and TRBJ2-2; 8 nucleotides agree with TRBD2. Material for sequencing was peripheral blood. The origin of this receptor is a woman in her 70s with COVID-19, enrolled during active disease. This chain's CDR3 is CLTLREAGELFF. In DNA form, the CDR3 reads TGTTTAACCTTGCGGGAGGCCGGGGAGCTGTTTTTT.